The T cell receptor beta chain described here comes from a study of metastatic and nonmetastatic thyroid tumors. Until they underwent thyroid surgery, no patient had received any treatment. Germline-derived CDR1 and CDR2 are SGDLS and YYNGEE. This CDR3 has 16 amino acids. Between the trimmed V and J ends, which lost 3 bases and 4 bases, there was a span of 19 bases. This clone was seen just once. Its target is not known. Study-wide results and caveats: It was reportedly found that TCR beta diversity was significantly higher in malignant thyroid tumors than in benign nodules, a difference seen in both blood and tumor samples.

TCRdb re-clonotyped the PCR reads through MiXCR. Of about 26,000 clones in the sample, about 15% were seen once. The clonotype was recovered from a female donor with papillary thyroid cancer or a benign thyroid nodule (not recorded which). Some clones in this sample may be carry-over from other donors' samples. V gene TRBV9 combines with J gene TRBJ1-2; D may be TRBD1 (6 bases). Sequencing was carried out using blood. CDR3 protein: CASSAGLNRDIYGYTF. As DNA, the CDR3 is TGTGCCAGCAGCGCAGGCCTCAACCGGGACATCTATGGCTACACCTTC.